One and the same sample provided the 15 T cell receptor beta chains below, sequenced in a study of blood T cell repertoires in COVID-19 (dated by TCRdb to about 2020). Receptors were amplified or captured by the immunoSEQ multiplex PCR assay. The immuneACCESS repertoire file appears here via TCRdb, limited to in-frame rearrangements. These files lack a portion of the clones; in checked studies, under half of the deficit traces to unresolved V genes, and the cause of the others is not known. The sample records about 480,000 clones, approximately 90% of which are singletons. Around an eighth of the sample is taken by the ten largest. Sequencing was carried out using peripheral blood. The receptors stem from a woman between 45 and 65 years old with COVID-19, enrolled during active disease.

The chain has TRBV20-1 and TRBJ2-7, with D possibly TRBD1 on 5 matching bases. The CDR3 is made up of 13 amino acids. V lost 3 bases and J 6 bases, leaving 15 bases between the germline ends. The germline V gene has CDR1 DFQATT and CDR2 SNEGSKA (reference sequence). The chain's CDR3 is CSASRVARGEQYF. The CDR3 bases are TGCAGTGCTAGTCGTGTGGCAAGGGGCGAGCAGTACTTC.

This chain uses TRBV9 with TRBJ2-1; TRBD2 aligns across 8 bases. CDR1 and CDR2 (germline): SGDLS, YYNGEE. The length of the CDR3 is 15 residues. V shed 0 bases and J 2 bases; nucleotides not matched to a gene: 1. Written as DNA, the CDR3 is TGTGCCAGCAGCGTAGGCGGGGGGCCCTACAATGAGCAGTTCTTC. Translation gives CASSVGGGPYNEQFF.

The gene calls are TRBV6-1 and TRBJ1-5; D may be TRBD1 (6 bases). Germline CDR1 is MNHNS and CDR2 is SASEGT. CDR3 length: 14 residues. The V end was cut by 1 base, the J end by 5 bases, with 9 bases between. CDR3 region: CASSEEYRDQPQHF. The CDR3 DNA reads as TGTGCCAGCAGTGAAGAGTACAGGGATCAGCCCCAGCATTTT.

The chain employs TRBV5-4 and TRBJ2-7; 8 positions agree with TRBD1. Germline values: CDR1 SGHNT, CDR2 YYREEE (reference sequence). The V gene end was trimmed by 3 bases and the J gene end by 7 bases; junction bases not matched to a gene: 12. This CDR3 is 15 amino acids long. DNA for the CDR3: TGTGCCAGCAGCTCTTCCCAATACCGGACAGGGGAGCAGTACTTC. Its translation: CASSSSQYRTGEQYF.

This sequence joins TRBV6-5 and TRBJ1-2, with TRBD1 matching 8 bases. After removal of 0 bases from V and 7 bases from J, the junction contained 4 bases not matched to a gene. CDR1 and CDR2 from the germline V gene are MNHEY and SVGAGI. The CDR3 has 14 amino acids. The DNA for the CDR3 is TGTGCCAGCAGTTACTCTCGGACAGGGAGTGGCTACACCTTC. Amino acids: CASSYSRTGSGYTF.

The chain recombines TRBV11-1 with TRBJ2-3; 8 bases line up with TRBD2. Germline CDR1 and CDR2: SGHAT and FQDESV (reference sequence). V lost 5 bases to trimming and J lost 1 base; unmatched junction nucleotides: 8. This CDR3 has 16 amino acids. CDR3 loop: CASSPERRGGTDTQYF. CDR3 DNA: TGTGCCAGCAGCCCCGAGCGGCGGGGGGGCACAGATACGCAGTATTTT. The variable domain in full, completed from reference TRBV11-1 and TRBJ2-3, reads EAEVAQSPRYKITEKSQAVAFWCDPISGHATLYWYRQILGQGPELLVQFQDESVVDDSQLPKDRFSAERLKGVDSTLKIQPAELGDSAMYLCASSPERRGGTDTQYFGPGTRLTVL.

The chain employs TRBV6-5 and TRBJ1-6; TRBD1 matches 7 bases. Trimming took 5 bases from V and 3 from J; bases not matched to a gene: 1. Germline values: CDR1 MNHEY, CDR2 SVGAGI. This CDR3 spans 14 amino acids. CDR3 DNA sequence: TGTGCCAGCAGTCAGGGGGTCTATAATTCACCCCTCCACTTT. It encodes CASSQGVYNSPLHF.

The chain has TRBV6-1 and TRBJ1-2; the D is unclear. CDR1 is MNHNS and CDR2 is SASEGT in the germline V gene. This CDR3 spans 13 amino acids. V was shortened by 2 bases and J by 4 bases, with 8 bases between the two germline ends. The CDR3 is CASSERGRYGYTF. Here the CDR3 DNA reads TGTGCCAGCAGTGAACGGGGTCGCTATGGCTACACCTTC.

This chain links TRBV11-2 with TRBJ2-6, with 7 bases lining up with TRBD1. The J segment lost 3 bases and the V segment lost 5 bases, leaving 10 bases of the junction unmatched. Germline V gives CDR1 SGHAT, CDR2 FQNNGV. This CDR3 is 17 amino acids long. In DNA, the CDR3 is TGTGCCAGCAGCGCGCCCCTTAGGGGGCGTGGGGCCAACGTCCTGACTTTC. This gives the protein CASSAPLRGRGANVLTF.

The V gene is TRBV6-1, the J gene TRBJ1-2, with 7 bases that match TRBD1. Germline trimming cut 0 bases from V and 3 bases from J; bases unmatched to any gene: 4. Germline V lookup: CDR1 MNHNS, CDR2 SASEGT. There are 15 residues in the CDR3. CDR3 protein: CASSEAGQRDYGYTF. The CDR3 region has the DNA TGTGCCAGCAGTGAAGCGGGACAGAGGGACTATGGCTACACCTTC.

J is TRBJ2-7 and V is TRBV10-3, with 8 bases that match TRBD1. The CDR3 has 14 amino acids. CDR1 ENHRY and CDR2 SYGVKD come from the germline V gene. With V trimmed by 11 bases and J by 3 bases, 12 bases remained unmatched. The CDR3 loop is CAAVKDRVGYEQYF. CDR3 DNA sequence: TGTGCCGCCGTAAAGGACAGGGTAGGCTACGAGCAGTACTTC.

CDR3 coding DNA: TGTGCCAGCAGCTTGAGCCGGGGTACGGAGCAGTACTTC. It encodes CASSLSRGTEQYF. This chain uses TRBV5-8 with TRBJ2-7; the D gene is possibly TRBD2 (5 bases). Between the trimmed V and J ends, which lost 1 base and 7 bases, there was a span of 12 bases. CDR3 size: 13 residues. The V gene's germline CDR1 is SGHTS and CDR2 YDEGEE.

CDR3 DNA: TGTGCCAGCAGCCCCACAGGGGAAGTGGGAGATACGCAGTATTTT. It specifies CASSPTGEVGDTQYF. The chain combines TRBV11-1 with TRBJ2-3; 7 nucleotides align to TRBD1. Per germline, CDR1 SGHAT and CDR2 FQDESV (reference sequence). Germline trimming cut 5 bases from V and 5 bases from J; bases unmatched to any gene: 10. There are 15 residues in the CDR3.

The chain links TRBV7-9 to TRBJ1-2; no firm D call. The CDR3 covers 18 residues. CDR1 SEHNR and CDR2 FQNEAQ come from the germline V gene (reference sequence). Between the trimmed V and J ends, which lost 4 bases and 4 bases, there was a span of 25 bases. This CDR3 is CASSSPTAPRGGAYGYTF. In DNA form, the CDR3 reads TGTGCCAGCAGCTCCCCAACGGCGCCCCGAGGAGGAGCCTATGGCTACACCTTC. The full variable domain, its missing parts supplied by reference TRBV7-9 and TRBJ1-2, is DTGVSQNPRHKITKRGQNVTFRCDPISEHNRLYWYRQTLGQGPEFLTYFQNEAQLEKSRLLSDRFSAERPKGSFSTLEIQRTEQGDSAMYLCASSSPTAPRGGAYGYTFGSGTRLTVV.

The V gene is TRBV5-1, the J gene TRBJ1-2; 10 bases match TRBD1. The CDR3 extends over 13 amino acids. V gave up 4 bases and J gave up 6 bases; unmatched junction bases: 3. From germline, CDR1 is SGHRS and CDR2 YFSETQ. This chain's CDR3 is CASSQDRGHGYTF. The CDR3 DNA reads as TGCGCCAGCAGCCAAGACAGGGGGCATGGCTACACCTTC.